Described below is a single TCR beta chain sequence and its context. Germline CDR1 MGHRA, CDR2 YSYEKL. The CDR3 extends over 14 amino acids. The V end was cut by 4 bases, the J end by 6 bases, with 14 bases between. This entry comes from a study of blood T cell repertoires in COVID-19. Study-level information: Samples came from the United States, Italy and Spain, spanning acute and convalescent COVID-19. Nucleic acid was either cDNA or gDNA, and it came from T cells, B-cell-depleted T cells, or PBMCs.

Original analysis: Estimated nucleated cell counts came from reference gene primer amplification. TCRdb keeps only in-frame clones here, not all; method: immunoSEQ multiplex PCR. That table is the source of V, J and clone size, and D and trimming were worked out from the DNA. This table has roughly 150,000 clones, around nine tenths appearing once. The genes are TRBV4-1 and TRBJ2-3; a possible D gene is TRBD1 (6 bases). This receptor was taken from a man in his sixties with active or convalescent COVID-19. Source material: peripheral blood. The CDR3 region is CASSPDQGKDTQYF. CDR3 nucleotide sequence: TGCGCCAGCAGCCCCGACCAGGGGAAGGATACGCAGTATTTT.